What follows are 14 T cell receptor beta chains derived from one specimen sequenced in a study of T cells in localized non-small cell lung cancer. TCRdb's copy holds only in-frame clones and misses some; the assay was immunoSEQ multiplex PCR. This table has over 30,000 clones, 75% to 90% appearing once. The material was peripheral blood, obtained before any cancer treatment. The source of these receptors is a woman aged 35-75 years with stage I lung adenocarcinoma.

This rearrangement joins TRBV6-1 to TRBJ2-1, with D unclear. V was clipped by 2 bases and J by 1 base, with 12 bases between them. The CDR3 runs 16 residues. Per germline, CDR1 MNHNS and CDR2 SASEGT. In DNA form, the CDR3 reads TGTGCCAGCAGTGAATTGGTGGTTGCATCCTACAATGAGCAGTTCTTC. Its protein is CASSELVVASYNEQFF.

The J gene is TRBJ2-1, the V gene TRBV7-9, with a tentative D call TRBD2 (6 bases). Germline CDR1 SEHNR, CDR2 FQNEAQ (reference sequence). The CDR3 runs 14 residues. Trimming cost V 7 bases and J 5 bases, with 15 bases left between them. CDR3 bases: TGTGCCAGCATCTACGGGGGAGGCCACAATGAGCAGTTCTTC. Translated, it gives CASIYGGGHNEQFF.

V and J are TRBV28 and TRBJ2-4; TRBD2 matches at 14 bases. CDR1 and CDR2 (germline): MDHEN, SYDVKM. CDR3 length equals 15 residues. V shed 8 bases and J 2 bases; nucleotides not matched to a gene: 2. CDR3 region: CASGTSGSPKNIQYF. The CDR3 region has the DNA TGTGCCAGCGGGACTAGCGGGAGTCCCAAAAACATTCAGTACTTC.

The chain links TRBV28 to TRBJ2-7, with D maybe TRBD2 (6 bases). Trimming removed 7 bases at V and 3 bases at J, with 19 bases between. The CDR3 runs to 15 residues. The germline V gene encodes CDR1 MDHEN and CDR2 SYDVKM. This chain's CDR3 is CASTIGGMGDYEQYF. DNA for the CDR3: TGTGCCAGCACTATCGGGGGAATGGGGGACTACGAGCAGTACTTC.

The V call is TRBV19, the J call TRBJ2-5, with TRBD2 matching over 8 bases. J lost 4 bases, V lost 1 base, and 2 bases had no gene match. CDR1 is LNHDA, CDR2 SQIVND, per germline (reference sequence). The CDR3 covers 14 residues. In DNA, the CDR3 is TGTGCCAGTAGTATAGGGCTAGCGGGAGAGACCCAGTACTTC. Protein sequence: CASSIGLAGETQYF.

The chain uses TRBV9 and TRBJ2-7; D remains unclear. V lost 3 bases to trimming and J lost 12 bases, with 22 bases between them. This CDR3 comprises 14 residues. Germline V gene data show CDR1 as SGDLS and CDR2 as YYNGEE. CDR3 protein: CASSGTPQSAAVYF. CDR3 sequence (DNA): TGTGCCAGCAGCGGAACCCCTCAGAGCGCAGCTGTGTACTTC.

This clone has only a few counts. The chain uses TRBV4-1 and TRBJ2-7, with a possible D match to TRBD2 (5 bases). The germline V and J ends were trimmed by 1 base and 1 base, with 8 bases remaining between them. CDR3 length equals 14 residues. CDR1 is MGHRA, CDR2 YSYEKL, per germline. The CDR3: CASSQGGVSYEQYF. The CDR3, as DNA: TGCGCCAGCAGCCAAGGGGGAGTGTCCTACGAGCAGTACTTC.

The J gene is TRBJ2-1, the V gene TRBV9; 7 bases match TRBD1. V lost 0 bases to trimming and J lost 2 bases; unmatched junction nucleotides: 5. CDR1 and CDR2 from the germline V gene are SGDLS and YYNGEE. This CDR3 is 16 amino acids long. CDR3 coding DNA: TGTGCCAGCAGCGTAGGGGGGACAGCGACCTACAATGAGCAGTTCTTC. It is translated as CASSVGGTATYNEQFF.

The chain combines TRBV14 with TRBJ2-2; no clear D gene. V was shortened by 0 bases and J by 3 bases, with 5 bases between the two germline ends. Germline V CDR1 and CDR2: SGHDN, FVKESK. The CDR3 consists of 14 residues. The DNA for the CDR3 is TGTGCCAGCAGCCAAGAGAGACACACCGGGGAGCTGTTTTTT. Encoded protein: CASSQERHTGELFF.

The chain joins TRBV6-1 to TRBJ2-5; tentatively, D is TRBD1 (6 bases). Germline V gene sequence: CDR1 MNHNS, CDR2 SASEGT. The CDR3 totals 13 residues. V was pared by 8 bases and J by 4 bases, with 14 bases between. CDR3 DNA sequence: TGTGCCAGCCCGCTACAGGGAACAGAGACCCAGTACTTC. Protein product: CASPLQGTETQYF.

This clone turned up a few times. CDR3 DNA sequence: TGTGCCAGCAGTGAATCTAACTATGGCTACACCTTC. It yields the protein CASSESNYGYTF. The chain is built from TRBV2 and TRBJ1-2; D remains unclear. Germline lookup yields CDR1 SNHLY and CDR2 FYNNEI. V was shortened by 2 bases and J by 0 bases, with 1 base between the two germline ends. The CDR3 has 12 residues.

CDR3 region: CASISGTIEQYF. The DNA for the CDR3 is TGTGCCAGCATTAGCGGAACCATCGAGCAGTACTTC. This chain joins TRBV2 and TRBJ2-7, with D tentatively TRBD2 (6 bases). This CDR3 region has 12 residues. Germline V gives CDR1 SNHLY, CDR2 FYNNEI. V was clipped by 7 bases and J by 6 bases, with 13 bases between them.

V is TRBV11-2 and J is TRBJ1-2; D gene unclear. CDR3 size: 15 residues. V was shortened by 2 bases and J by 0 bases, with 10 bases between the two germline ends. The germline V gene encodes CDR1 SGHAT and CDR2 FQNNGV. As DNA, the CDR3 is TGTGCCAGCAGCTTATCATACGGCGCTAACTATGGCTACACCTTC. It codes for CASSLSYGANYGYTF. Full variable domain (missing parts from reference TRBV11-2 and TRBJ1-2): EAGVAQSPRYKIIEKRQSVAFWCNPISGHATLYWYQQILGQGPKLLIQFQNNGVVDDSQLPKDRFSAERLKGVDSTLKIQPAKLEDSAVYLCASSLSYGANYGYTFGSGTRLTVV.

The V and J genes are TRBV6-1 and TRBJ1-6; weak D call: TRBD1 (6 bases). The CDR3 consists of 14 residues. CDR1 MNHNS and CDR2 SASEGT come from the germline V gene. Trimming took 7 bases from V and 0 from J, leaving 7 bases between them. CDR3 in DNA: TGTGCCAGCAACAGGGACTCCTATAATTCACCCCTCCACTTT. It is translated as CASNRDSYNSPLHF.